The 30 T cell receptor beta chains below were found in one sample sequenced in a study of T cells in Graves' hyperthyroidism and ophthalmopathy. From RNA transcripts, TCR beta CDR3 regions were amplified. Primed by the HTBI set, a first-round RT-PCR was run on the TCR CDR3. TCRdb reanalysed the multiplex PCR reads using MiXCR and keeps one entry per CDR3 protein. This sample yields approximately 400,000 distinct CDR3 sequences, of which about 18% are seen a single time; 40% to 45% belongs to the top ten. The specimen was blood. Receptors were obtained from a man between 18 and 29 years old with Graves' ophthalmopathy.

This clonotype came up a few times. CDR3 loop: CASSLLPEAFF. The CDR3 coding sequence is TGTGCCAGCAGCTTATTACCTGAAGCTTTCTTT. The chain carries TRBV7-9 and TRBJ1-1, with unresolved D. The CDR3 has 11 amino acids. V lost 2 bases and J lost 6, with 4 bases in between. Per the germline V gene, CDR1 is SEHNR and CDR2 is FQNEAQ (reference sequence). Based on the CDR3 plus reference TRBV7-9 and TRBJ1-1, the full variable domain is DTGVSQNPRHKITKRGQNVTFRCDPISEHNRLYWYRQTLGQGPEFLTYFQNEAQLEKSRLLSDRFSAERPKGSFSTLEIQRTEQGDSAMYLCASSLLPEAFFGQGTRLTVV.

This clonotype was counted many times. The genes are TRBV7-8 and TRBJ1-1, with a possible D match to TRBD1 (6 bases). The CDR3 is 15 residues long. Germline CDR1 reads SGHVS; CDR2 reads FQNEAQ. The V and J ends lost 5 bases and 4 bases respectively, with 17 bases between them. As DNA, the CDR3 is TGTGCCAGCAGCGACTCCCCCGGGGGCGTCACTGAAGCTTTCTTT. This encodes CASSDSPGGVTEAFF.

This clonotype has ten or more counts. The J gene is TRBJ2-3, the V gene TRBV13; D remains ambiguous. The V and J ends lost 5 bases and 2 bases respectively, with 8 bases between them. The CDR3 loop spans 13 amino acids. CDR1 PRHDT and CDR2 FYEKMQ come from the germline V gene (reference sequence). CDR3 in amino acids: CASSPATTDTQYF. The CDR3 DNA reads TGTGCCAGCAGCCCCGCTACCACAGATACGCAGTATTTT. Supplemented by reference TRBV13 and TRBJ2-3, the full variable domain reads AAGVIQSPRHLIKEKRETATLKCYPIPRHDTVYWYQQGPGQDPQFLISFYEKMQSDKGSIPDRFSAQQFSDYHSELNMSSLELGDSALYFCASSPATTDTQYFGPGTRLTVL.

Concerning this clonotype itself: This may arise from a read error, as a much more abundant clone is one base away. V gene TRBV18 combines with J gene TRBJ1-2; a weak D match, TRBD1 (5 bases). The CDR3 runs 14 residues. The V gene's germline CDR1 is KGHSH and CDR2 LQKENI. The CDR3: CTSSTTGTGYGYTF. In DNA form, the CDR3 reads TGTACCAGCTCAACAACCGGGACGGGCTATGGCTACACCTTC.

This chain joins TRBV5-6 and TRBJ2-7; D might be TRBD2 (6 bases). Germline loops: CDR1 SGHDT, CDR2 YYEEEE. V was clipped by 3 bases and J by 0 bases, with 16 bases between them. CDR3 length equals 16 residues. The CDR3 here is CASSSGPAGNSYEQYF. In nucleotides, the CDR3 is TGTGCCAGCAGCTCCGGTCCGGCGGGGAACTCCTACGAGCAGTACTTC.

The chain couples TRBV6-1 to TRBJ1-2; D remains ambiguous. Germline CDR1 and CDR2: MNHNS and SASEGT. The CDR3 covers 12 residues. Trimming cost V 3 bases and J 8 bases, with 10 bases left between them. The CDR3, as DNA: TGTGCCAGCAGTGACAGCTCAACGGGCTACACCTTC. Translating gives CASSDSSTGYTF.

In its sample, this clonotype was seen many times. The chain links TRBV2 to TRBJ1-1; possible D gene TRBD1, 6 bases. CDR1 and CDR2 from the germline V gene are SNHLY and FYNNEI. Trimming removed 6 bases from V and 0 bases from J, with 11 bases in between. The CDR3 has 14 amino acids. The CDR3: CASSQQGMNTEAFF. The CDR3 region has the DNA TGTGCCAGCAGCCAACAGGGCATGAACACTGAAGCTTTCTTT.

This clonotype was seen at least ten times. V is TRBV3-1 and J is TRBJ2-1; 9 bases align to TRBD2. CDR1 is LGHDT, CDR2 YNNKEL, per germline (reference sequence). The CDR3 is 15 residues long. V shed 3 bases and J 6 bases; nucleotides not matched to a gene: 6. The CDR3 here is CASSHGGGAGNEQFF. Here the CDR3 DNA reads TGTGCCAGCAGCCACGGCGGGGGGGCGGGCAATGAGCAGTTCTTC.

This rearrangement joins TRBV6-1 to TRBJ2-3; TRBD1 matches at 10 bases. Germline V lookup: CDR1 MNHNS, CDR2 SASEGT. This CDR3 is 16 amino acids long. V lost 3 bases to trimming and J lost 5 bases; unmatched junction nucleotides: 8. CDR3 sequence reads: CASSDLGQGRGDTQYF. CDR3 nucleotide sequence: TGTGCCAGCAGTGATCTGGGACAGGGGCGAGGAGATACGCAGTATTTT.

Ten or more counts support this clonotype. For the CDR3, the DNA is TGTGCCAGCAGCTACCCGGGCCTTTCCTACGAGCAGTACTTC. Translation: CASSYPGLSYEQYF. V usage is TRBV11-2 and J usage is TRBJ2-7; no reliable D call. Germline V gene lookup returns CDR1 SGHAT and CDR2 FQNNGV. The CDR3 extends over 14 amino acids. V lost 4 bases to trimming and J lost 1 base, with 11 bases between them.

This clonotype was picked up many times. V usage is TRBV2 and J usage is TRBJ1-6; 9 bases line up with TRBD1. CDR1 and CDR2 (germline): SNHLY, FYNNEI. The J segment lost 8 bases and the V segment lost 8 bases, leaving 4 bases of the junction unmatched. The CDR3 contains 13 residues. The chain's CDR3 is CASWRTGDSPLHF. CDR3 coding DNA: TGTGCCAGCTGGAGGACAGGGGATTCACCCCTCCACTTT.

Ten or more counts support this clonotype. This chain joins TRBV20-1 and TRBJ2-3, with D possibly matching TRBD1 (5 bases). The CDR3 runs to 14 residues. The germline gives CDR1 DFQATT, CDR2 SNEGSKA (reference sequence). Trimming left V 4 bases short and J 4 bases short, with 15 bases between. Here the CDR3 DNA reads TGCAGTGCTATGGACCCACAAGGGGCAGATACGCAGTATTTT. It encodes CSAMDPQGADTQYF.

The chain recombines TRBV15 with TRBJ1-4, with a tentative D call TRBD1 (6 bases). CDR1 is LNHNV, CDR2 YYDKDF, per germline (reference sequence). Trimming shortened V by 4 bases and J by 6 bases, and 12 bases separated the two germline ends. The CDR3 covers 14 residues. The CDR3 region has the DNA TGTGCCACCAGCACAAGGACAGACTATGAAAAACTGTTTTTT. Amino acids: CATSTRTDYEKLFF.

In its sample, this clonotype was seen many times. The chain employs TRBV5-1 and TRBJ1-5; D possibly corresponds to TRBD1 (6 bases). CDR1 SGHRS and CDR2 YFSETQ come from the germline V gene. This CDR3 has 15 residues. Trimming removed 0 bases from V and 2 bases from J, with 9 bases in between. The CDR3 DNA follows: TGCGCCAGCAGCTTGGCAGGGGACGGCAATCAGCCCCAGCATTTT. It translates to CASSLAGDGNQPQHF. The full variable domain, with the rest looked up from reference TRBV5-1 and TRBJ1-5, is KAGVTQTPRYLIKTRGQQVTLSCSPISGHRSVSWYQQTPGQGLQFLFEYFSETQRNKGNFPGRFSGRQFSNSRSEMNVSTLELGDSALYLCASSLAGDGNQPQHFGDGTRLSIL.

This clonotype was counted ten times or more. V and J are TRBV10-3 and TRBJ2-7, with 10 bases aligning to TRBD2. V lost 11 bases to trimming and J lost 5 bases; unmatched junction nucleotides: 6. There are 12 residues in the CDR3. Per the germline V gene, CDR1 is ENHRY and CDR2 is SYGVKD. The CDR3 nucleotides are TGTGCCTCCGAGCGGGGGGGAAACGAGCAGTACTTC. As protein: CASERGGNEQYF.

This clonotype was counted many times. The rearrangement uses TRBV20-1 and TRBJ2-1, with 7 bases that match TRBD1. Germline V CDR1 and CDR2: DFQATT, SNEGSKA (reference sequence). V was clipped by 5 bases and J by 6 bases; unmatched bases: 7. This CDR3 is built from 13 residues. CDR3 coding DNA: TGCAGTGCTTACAGGGGCCGACTCAATGAGCAGTTCTTC. Protein product: CSAYRGRLNEQFF.

V and J are TRBV2 and TRBJ2-3; 9 bases fit TRBD2. Looked up from germline, CDR1 is SNHLY and CDR2 is FYNNEI. After removal of 8 bases from V and 2 bases from J, the junction contained 5 bases not matched to a gene. There are 14 residues in the CDR3. The CDR3 DNA reads TGTGCCAGCGGGCTAGCGGGATTCACAGATACGCAGTATTTT. Translated, it gives CASGLAGFTDTQYF.

This chain links TRBV11-2 with TRBJ2-6; TRBD1 matches at 9 bases. V lost 5 bases to trimming and J lost 3 bases; unmatched junction nucleotides: 14. The CDR3 covers 19 residues. Germline V gene lookup returns CDR1 SGHAT and CDR2 FQNNGV. This chain's CDR3 is CASSTGWEQGAFGANVLTF. DNA for the CDR3: TGTGCCAGCAGCACTGGCTGGGAACAGGGGGCTTTTGGGGCCAACGTCCTGACTTTC.

This clonotype has a handful of counts. The chain couples TRBV10-3 to TRBJ1-1, with a weak D call TRBD1 (5 bases). Per germline, CDR1 ENHRY and CDR2 SYGVKD. This CDR3 spans 12 amino acids. The V and J ends lost 5 bases and 4 bases respectively, with 8 bases between them. CDR3 DNA: TGTGCCATCAGTCGGGACTCCACTGAAGCTTTCTTT. The encoded protein is CAISRDSTEAFF.

Comment on this clonotype: One junction end disagrees with the germline gene, perhaps due to a read error. The chain recombines TRBV7-9 with TRBJ2-5; D is perhaps TRBD2 (6 bases). CDR1 is SEHNR and CDR2 is FQNEAQ in the germline V gene (reference sequence). CDR3 length: 16 amino acids. CDR3 loop: CASSQGQPGEQETQYF. The CDR3 region has the DNA TGCGCCAGCAGCCAAGGCCAACCGGGGGAGCAAGAGACCCAGTACTTC.

The V call is TRBV7-2, the J call TRBJ1-6, with TRBD1 identical over 10 bases. CDR1 and CDR2 (germline): SGHTA, FQGNSA. The J segment lost 7 bases and the V segment lost 3 bases, leaving 6 bases of the junction unmatched. This CDR3 has 16 amino acids. The CDR3 region is CASSFKLGQGNSPLHF. The DNA for the CDR3 is TGTGCCAGCAGCTTCAAACTGGGACAGGGGAATTCACCCCTCCACTTT.

This clonotype was found a few times. This sequence joins TRBV20-1 and TRBJ1-5; D not certain. Trimming took 7 bases from V and 2 from J, leaving 15 bases between them. CDR1 is DFQATT, CDR2 SNEGSKA, per germline (reference sequence). The CDR3 is made up of 14 amino acids. CDR3 in DNA: TGCAGTGTATCCGGAGGTGGCGGCAATCAGCCCCAGCATTTT. Translation gives CSVSGGGGNQPQHF.

The rearrangement joins TRBV12-3 or TRBV12-4 to TRBJ2-4; perhaps TRBD1 as D (6 bases). V lost 7 bases and J lost 1, with 11 bases in between. CDR3 length equals 14 residues. CDR3 in amino acids: CASILGAAKNIQYF. In DNA, the CDR3 is TGTGCCAGCATCCTGGGGGCGGCCAAAAACATTCAGTACTTC.

Remarks on this clonotype: Since a much larger clone is just one base distant, this may be a read error. The chain couples TRBV20-1 to TRBJ1-2, with D perhaps TRBD1 (6 bases). Per the germline V gene, CDR1 is DFQATT and CDR2 is SNEGSKA (reference sequence). The CDR3 contains 16 residues. V gave up 0 bases and J gave up 5 bases, with 19 bases separating them. DNA for the CDR3: TGCAGTGCTAGAGATCTTGAGGCAGGGGCCCTATATGGCTACACCTTC. Translation gives CSARDLEAGALYGYTF.

This clonotype was detected many times. The V call is TRBV29-1, the J call TRBJ2-7, with a tentative D call TRBD2 (5 bases). CDR1 SQVTM and CDR2 ANQGSEA come from the germline V gene. V was clipped by 4 bases and J by 0 bases, with 7 bases between them. CDR3 length: 12 amino acids. CDR3 DNA sequence: TGCAGCGTTGCGGGGAGCTCCTACGAGCAGTACTTC. Protein: CSVAGSSYEQYF.

CDR3 coding DNA: TGTGCCAGCAGCTTAGGGTGGGCGACCACAGATACGCAGTATTTT. Protein sequence: CASSLGWATTDTQYF. This chain connects TRBV11-2 to TRBJ2-3, with D unresolved. Germline CDR1 SGHAT, CDR2 FQNNGV. CDR3 length: 15 residues. Trimming pared 1 base from V and 2 bases from J, leaving 10 bases between.

This clonotype came up many times. V and J are TRBV7-9 and TRBJ1-1; 7 nucleotides agree with TRBD1. The V gene end was trimmed by 3 bases and the J gene end by 1 base; junction bases not matched to a gene: 2. CDR3 size: 14 residues. Per germline, CDR1 SEHNR and CDR2 FQNEAQ (reference sequence). CDR3 nucleotide sequence: TGTGCCAGCAGCTTGGGACAGCAGAACACTGAAGCTTTCTTT. Translated: CASSLGQQNTEAFF.

The chain uses TRBV20-1 and TRBJ2-7; the match to TRBD1 covers 7 bases. J gave up 4 bases and V 5 bases, and 11 bases lay outside the gene matches. This CDR3 spans 14 amino acids. Germline V gene sequence: CDR1 DFQATT, CDR2 SNEGSKA (reference sequence). CDR3 residues: CSAGETGRIYEQYF. The CDR3 coding sequence is TGCAGTGCTGGGGAGACAGGGCGAATTTACGAGCAGTACTTC.

This clonotype was seen just once. The chain links TRBV19 to TRBJ2-1; D ambiguous. Germline V gives CDR1 LNHDA, CDR2 SQIVND (reference sequence). Trimming took off 6 bases at V and 4 bases at J, with 13 bases between the two ends. This CDR3 is built from 14 residues. The CDR3 bases are TGTGCCAGTAGGGATACCGACACTTACAATGAGCAGTTCTTC. The encoded protein is CASRDTDTYNEQFF.

In its sample, this clonotype was seen many times. The CDR3 loop is CASSIGQVNEQFF. The CDR3 DNA reads TGTGCCAGCAGCATAGGACAGGTGAATGAGCAGTTCTTC. The J gene is TRBJ2-1, the V gene TRBV7-8; 7 bases are shared with TRBD1. Trimming at V came to 5 bases and at J to 7 bases, leaving 5 bases not matched to a gene. The CDR3 consists of 13 residues. The germline CDR1 and CDR2 sequences are SGHVS and FQNEAQ.